Listed below are T cell receptor beta chains from one sample, sequenced in a study of early T cells in non-severe SARS-CoV-2 infection. Via MiXCR, TCRdb re-called the 5' RACE reads, giving one row per CDR3 protein. The data contain 60,000 to 90,000 distinct CDR3 sequences, about a sixth of them singletons. The specimen was whole blood. Source of these receptors: an adult who was a healthcare worker with PCR-confirmed SARS-CoV-2 infection or an uninfected control (not recorded which). CDR3s include the opening cysteine and the closing phenylalanine or tryptophan. The order of the fields is CDR3 length, J gene, V gene, clone size, D gene, CDR3 DNA, CDR3 protein. D genes are given only for firm matches. Not every row has a clone size; where given, it reads once, few, many or a size class.

11	TRBJ2-5	TRBV30	few	.	TGTGCCTGGGGTCGGAGTGAGACCCAGTACTTC	CAWGRSETQYF
15	TRBJ2-3	TRBV7-6	.	.	TGTGCCAGCAGCTTATACTTCCAACCGACAGATACGCAGTATTTT	CASSLYFQPTDTQYF
15	TRBJ2-1	TRBV20-1	.	.	TGCAGTGCTCCCTTCACTAGAGTGACCCTTATTGAGCAGTTCTTC	CSAPFTRVTLIEQFF
17	TRBJ2-2	TRBV7-6	many	TRBD2	TGTGCCAGCAGCTTAGTTCTTGCGGGAGGGGAGACCGGGGAGCTGTTTTTT	CASSLVLAGGETGELFF
16	TRBJ2-1	TRBV19	.	.	TGTGCCAGCAGAACCCGGACCAAGACGCCCTACAATGAGCAGTTCTTC	CASRTRTKTPYNEQFF
14	TRBJ2-7	TRBV5-5	many	TRBD1	TGTGCCAGCAGCTCAACAGGGGTGTCCTACGAGCAGTACTTC	CASSSTGVSYEQYF
16	TRBJ2-1	TRBV12-3/TRBV12-4	.	.	TGTGCCAGCAGCCCCGGGGGGCTTGGGTCTGTGAATGAGCAGTTCTTC	CASSPGGLGSVNEQFF
14	TRBJ1-2	TRBV5-1	.	TRBD1	TGCGCCAGCAGCTTGTGGAGGGGGCAAGATGGCTACACCTTC	CASSLWRGQDGYTF
15	TRBJ1-1	TRBV9	few	.	TGTGCCAGCAGCCCATCCTCCGCGGGGATCACTGAAGCTTTCTTT	CASSPSSAGITEAFF
15	TRBJ1-1	TRBV27	.	.	TGTGCCAGCAGTTTACAAGGATTCATGAACACTGAAGCTTTCTTT	CASSLQGFMNTEAFF
10	TRBJ1-4	TRBV2	many	.	TGTGCCAGCCGGGACCGAAAACTGTTTTTT	CASRDRKLFF
15	TRBJ2-5	TRBV3-1	few	.	TGTGCCAGCAGCCAAGTCCGGGGCACTGGGGAGACCCAGTACTTC	CASSQVRGTGETQYF
15	TRBJ2-4	TRBV5-1	.	.	TGCGCCAGCAGCCCGGCAGACCGAGCCAAAAACATTCAGTACTTC	CASSPADRAKNIQYF
15	TRBJ2-3	TRBV5-1	few	.	TGCGCCAGCAGCTTCGGTCAGGGAGCGACCGATACGCAGTATTTT	CASSFGQGATDTQYF
14	TRBJ2-2	TRBV18	.	TRBD1	TGTGCCAGCTCACCACGGGACAGCAGTCTGGAGCTGTTTTTT	CASSPRDSSLELFF
15	TRBJ1-5	TRBV14	.	.	TGTGCCAGCAGCCAAGTAACCGGGAGCAATCAGCCCCAGCATTTT	CASSQVTGSNQPQHF
15	TRBJ2-2	TRBV28	.	.	TGTGCCAGCAGTCTCCCCGGGGCGAACACCGGGGAGCTGTTTTTT	CASSLPGANTGELFF
13	TRBJ2-5	TRBV20-1	.	.	TGCAGTGCTACTTGGGCGGATTCCCGAAGCCAGTACTTC	CSATWADSRSQYF
17	TRBJ2-1	TRBV6-6	many	.	TGTGCCAGCAGTTACTCGACACTCGGGACGATATACAATGAGCAGTTCTTC	CASSYSTLGTIYNEQFF
16	TRBJ2-3	TRBV6-6	many	.	TGTGCCAGCAGTTACTCAACGGGGAGTAGCACAGATACGCAGTATTTT	CASSYSTGSSTDTQYF
15	TRBJ2-7	TRBV6-5	.	TRBD2	TGTGCCAGCAGTTACCTGGCGGGAGGATGGGGCGAGCAGTACTTC	CASSYLAGGWGEQYF
14	TRBJ1-3	TRBV7-9	.	.	TGTGCCAGCAGCTCTCAGGGATCCGGAAACACCATATATTTT	CASSSQGSGNTIYF
14	TRBJ2-1	TRBV12-5	.	.	TGTGCTACCCGGTTCTCGGACGGATACAATGAGCAGTTCTTC	CATRFSDGYNEQFF
11	TRBJ2-3	TRBV10-2	.	.	TGCGCCGGAGTATCGAGAGATACGCAGTATTTT	CAGVSRDTQYF
16	TRBJ2-3	TRBV5-1	few	TRBD2	TGCGCCAGCAGCTCCGGACTAGCGGGAACCACAGATACGCAGTATTTT	CASSSGLAGTTDTQYF
17	TRBJ2-2	TRBV7-2	few	TRBD2	TGTGCCAGCAGCATCCGACTAGCGGGAGCGAACACCGGGGAGCTGTTTTTT	CASSIRLAGANTGELFF
13	TRBJ1-2	TRBV29-1	few	.	TGCAGCGTTAATTGGGGGAGCAACTATGGCTACACCTTC	CSVNWGSNYGYTF
11	TRBJ2-1	TRBV2	.	.	TGTGCCAGCAGTGTAAGGGATGAGCAGTTCTTC	CASSVRDEQFF
13	TRBJ2-1	TRBV7-2	few	.	TGTGCCAGCAGCTTAGCTCCGGGACTTGGGCAGTTCTTC	CASSLAPGLGQFF
14	TRBJ1-2	TRBV6-5	many	.	TGTGCCAGCAGTTATAGAGGGTCTAACTATGGCTACACCTTC	CASSYRGSNYGYTF
17	TRBJ2-5	TRBV11-2	many	.	TGTGCCAGCAGCTTAGTGAGCCCGAAGGGGTACCAAGAGACCCAGTACTTC	CASSLVSPKGYQETQYF
11	TRBJ2-5	TRBV2	.	.	TGTACCAGCACGGTACAAGAGACCCAGTACTTC	CTSTVQETQYF
15	TRBJ2-1	TRBV9	.	TRBD2	TGTGCCAGCAGCGTAGAGCTGGCGGGGGGCAATGAGCAGTTCTTC	CASSVELAGGNEQFF
17	TRBJ2-1	TRBV12-5	few	TRBD2	TGTGCTAGTGGCCGACCGACTAGCGGCGACCCCTACAATGAGCAGTTCTTC	CASGRPTSGDPYNEQFF
16	TRBJ2-1	TRBV9	.	TRBD2	TGTGCCAGCAGCCTGCCCCCTAGCGGGGGGGCCAATGAGCAGTTCTTC	CASSLPPSGGANEQFF
13	TRBJ1-4	TRBV5-1	.	.	TGCGCCAGCAGCTTGGCAGGGAATGAAAAACTGTTTTTT	CASSLAGNEKLFF
14	TRBJ2-3	TRBV5-1	few	.	TGCGCCAGCAGCGAAGCTTCAGGAGGTGGTACGCAGTATTTT	CASSEASGGGTQYF
16	TRBJ2-3	TRBV12-3/TRBV12-4	.	.	TGTGCCAGCAGTATCCCTACGCAGGCTTCCACAGATACGCAGTATTTT	CASSIPTQASTDTQYF
15	TRBJ2-2	TRBV7-6	.	TRBD1	TGTGCCAGCACCCCGGGGACAGGGCGTGCCGGGGAGCTGTTTTTT	CASTPGTGRAGELFF
15	TRBJ2-2	TRBV6-6	few	.	TGTGCCAGCAGCCTGACTAATCTTTCGGTCGGGGAGCTGTTTTTT	CASSLTNLSVGELFF
17	TRBJ2-3	TRBV20-1	few	TRBD2	TGCAGTGCTAGATCATTTAGCGGGAGAGGAAGGGCAGATACGCAGTATTTT	CSARSFSGRGRADTQYF
14	TRBJ1-1	TRBV18	.	.	TGTGCCAGCTCACCAGCTACCTTGAACACTGAAGCTTTCTTT	CASSPATLNTEAFF
11	TRBJ2-3	TRBV6-1	few	.	TGTGCCAGCACCCACACAGATACGCAGTATTTT	CASTHTDTQYF
13	TRBJ2-3	TRBV20-1	few	.	TGCAGTGCTAGGGCGGCGAGGGCAGATACGCAGTATTTT	CSARAARADTQYF
13	TRBJ2-2	TRBV7-8	.	.	TGTGCCAGTGGACACATGAACACCGGGGAGCTGTTTTTT	CASGHMNTGELFF
17	TRBJ1-6	TRBV3-1	few	.	TGTGCCAGCAGCCAAGATAGTCGACAATCCTGGGATTCACCCCTCCACTTT	CASSQDSRQSWDSPLHF
11	TRBJ2-5	TRBV11-2	medium-sized	.	TGTGCCAGCAGCCTCCAAGAGACCCAGTACTTC	CASSLQETQYF
18	TRBJ2-1	TRBV28	.	TRBD2	TGTGCCAGCAGTTTCCGCCTGGGAGCGGGAGAGTTTAGCGATGAGCAGTTCTTC	CASSFRLGAGEFSDEQFF
15	TRBJ1-1	TRBV27	.	.	TGTGCCAGCAGCCTATGGGGGAGGTGGAACACTGAAGCTTTCTTT	CASSLWGRWNTEAFF
14	TRBJ1-1	TRBV27	few	TRBD1	TGTGCCAGCAGTTGGGGACAGCTCAACACTGAAGCTTTCTTT	CASSWGQLNTEAFF
16	TRBJ2-1	TRBV7-9	few	TRBD2	TGTGCCAGCAGCGGAAAGGGACTAGCGAGTTTGAATGAGCAGTTCTTC	CASSGKGLASLNEQFF
15	TRBJ2-1	TRBV6-6	few	.	TGTGCCAGCAGTTACCAGGCTAGCCGCTACAATGAGCAGTTCTTC	CASSYQASRYNEQFF
14	TRBJ2-1	TRBV29-1	few	.	TGCAGCGTTGAGGACGGGGCGAGATACAATGAGCAGTTCTTC	CSVEDGARYNEQFF
13	TRBJ2-6	TRBV23-1	few	.	TGCGCCAGCAGGGGTTCTGGGGCCAACGTCCTGACTTTC	CASRGSGANVLTF
13	TRBJ1-5	TRBV12-3/TRBV12-4	many	TRBD1	TGTGCCAGCAGCCTGGGACAGCTACAGCCCCAGCATTTT	CASSLGQLQPQHF
14	TRBJ1-6	TRBV5-4	.	TRBD1	TGTGCCAGCAGCCCGGGACAGCTAAATTCACCCCTCCACTTT	CASSPGQLNSPLHF
14	TRBJ2-7	TRBV29-1	few	TRBD2	TGCAGCGTTGAAGAACTTAGCGGGGGGGCCAAGCAGTACTTC	CSVEELSGGAKQYF
13	TRBJ2-7	TRBV18	.	.	TGTGCCAGCTCACTAAATACAGCCTACGAGCAGTACTTC	CASSLNTAYEQYF
13	TRBJ1-1	TRBV12-3/TRBV12-4	few	.	TGTGCCAGCAGTTGGTCCTGGTACACTGAAGCTTTCTTT	CASSWSWYTEAFF
17	TRBJ1-2	TRBV11-2	.	TRBD1	TGTGCCAGCAGCTTAGAGGCGGGGACAGGACTCAACTATGGCTACACCTTC	CASSLEAGTGLNYGYTF